This T cell receptor beta chain was found in a study (dated by TCRdb to 2014 to 2015). Study-wide context: The study tested whether tumor-infiltrating Tregs in breast cancer are recruited from blood Tregs or converted in situ from other CD4+ T cell subsets. Broad study findings and their caveats: The larger-cohort validation was restricted to a single TCR beta V-J rearrangement rather than whole repertoires. The greatest overlap of tumor-infiltrating Treg TCR alpha and beta sequences was observed with tumor naive CD4+ T cells, followed by blood naive CD4+ T cells. Tumor memory CD4+ T cell TCR gene usage was found to cluster with blood and lymph node memory CD4+ cells and with lymph node naive CD4+ cells.

Full-length TCR variable regions were amplified by 5' RACE PCR with constant-region reverse primers, followed by semi-nested PCR with Nested Universal Primer A. The ReliaPrep RNA Cell Miniprep System was used to extract total RNA, which was then reverse transcribed into 5'RACE-ready cDNA with the SMARTer RACE 5'/3' Kit. Multiplex adaptors were used to barcode full-length TCR alpha and beta libraries, and the barcoded libraries were sequenced on an Illumina MiSeq. The authors' analysis ran thus. For each of nine subset-tissue groups, sequencing data from the five patients were combined, and the groups were compared by unsupervised clustering of TCR gene usage. The Morisita-Horn index was used to calculate repertoire similarity, with shared sequences weighted according to their contribution to each repertoire. The public reads were run again by TCRdb, first through fastp at Q25 and then through MiXCR, and only productive beta chains were kept. Identical CDR3 protein sequences are pooled into one entry, listed with their most common genes and DNA. TCRdb, rather than the study authors, made the V and J calls. The sample profile shows approximately 50,000 distinct CDR3 sequences; approximately 26% of them were found once. The top ten clones comprise roughly 2.3% of the sample.

This clonotype was counted between two and nine times. Its antigen specificity is not known. No qualities accompany the bases; no much larger clone lies one base away. The CDR3, from cysteine to phenylalanine, totals 13 residues. The only DNA kept is the CDR3, 39 bases in frame from the first base. V is pared back by 10 bases and J by 4 bases, with 16 bases lying between the germline termini. Sequences SNHLY (CDR1) and FYNNEI (CDR2) are obtained from the germline V gene. Tregs were isolated as CD4+CD25+CD127-/low cells. Tregs, naive and memory CD4+ T cells from tumor, blood and ipsilateral draining lymph nodes of a handful of breast cancer patients underwent full-length TCR alpha and beta sequencing. Tumor tissue and lymph nodes obtained by ipsilateral axillary dissection were perfused with PBS, cut into small pieces and digested using collagenase I and hyaluronidase. Sorted cell populations were confirmed by FACS to exceed 90% purity.

This chain is built from TRBV2 and TRBJ1-1; TRBD1 could be the D gene, as 5 bases match. This sequence was found in a female donor with breast cancer. Sequenced: tumor-infiltrating Tregs sorted from the breast tumor. The CDR3 region reads CATLLQGSTEAFF. DNA sequence: TGTGCCACCCTCCTGCAGGGAAGCACTGAAGCTTTCTTT.